This T cell receptor beta chain appears in the sequencing data of a study of blood T cells in healthy people across ages. Findings and limits, study-wide: Roughly linear age-related decline in beta diversity appeared, significant by age about 37.

Primers used in a second PCR of about 7 to 12 cycles were a sample-barcoded 5' primer and a J-beta primer mix. There were at least 2.5 million CDR3-containing paired-end reads obtained from each sample. TCRdb itself ran the 5' RACE reads through MiXCR, one entry per CDR3 protein. The table has roughly 830,000 distinct CDR3 sequences, less than 80% seen once. In germline, CDR1 is DFQATT, CDR2 SNEGSKA (reference sequence). The CDR3 covers 14 residues. This clonotype was observed a few times. Its antigen remains unknown. The sequencing input was blood. The clonotype originates from a man under 40 in good health. The chain employs TRBV20-1 and TRBJ2-4, with D possibly TRBD2 on 7 matching bases. The DNA end is a closer match to TRBJ2-5, so the J assignment may be wrong. The CDR3 loop is CSAPKGGIQETQYF. The CDR3 DNA follows: TGCAGTGCCCCAAAGGGGGGGATTCAAGAGACCCAGTACTTC.